This TCR beta chain was profiled in a study of beta chain features in type 1 diabetes. Expressed TCRB transcripts got sequenced, as all isolated RNA was reverse transcribed. TCRdb's table, derived via immunoSEQ multiplex PCR, lists solely in-frame clones and lacks some. The sample has approximately 730,000 clones, about an eighth seen once. This clone was seen a few times. Antigen: not known. Trimming removed 2 bases at V and 2 bases at J, with 11 bases between. CDR3 size: 15 residues. In germline, CDR1 is SGHRS, CDR2 YFSETQ. Broader study findings: For Type 1 diabetes patients, all four CD4+ subsets carried TCRB CDR3s that were moderately but significantly shorter. For patients, the naive, central memory and Treg TCRB repertoires appeared more alike than for healthy donors.

The receptor was isolated from a man aged 18 to 29 with type 1 diabetes. The genes are TRBV5-1 and TRBJ2-1, with D maybe TRBD1 (5 bases). The specimen sequenced was naive CD4+ T cells from blood. CDR3 residues: CASSFPGPPYNEQFF. The CDR3, as DNA: TGCGCCAGCAGCTTCCCAGGGCCTCCCTACAATGAGCAGTTCTTC.